One sample yielded the 15 T cell receptor beta chains listed below, sequenced in a study of CD8+CD57+ T cells in acquired aplastic anemia (dated by TCRdb to 2017 to 2018). Flow cytometry had shown CD8+CD57+ cell expansion in the patients selected for sequencing. This sample was sequenced with an Illumina HiSeq 2000. Genomic DNA was used as template for profiling of TCR beta VDJ combinations and CDR3 sequences. TCRdb applied fastp at Q25 and MiXCR to the public reads, then kept only in-frame beta chains. Rows with a matching CDR3 protein are joined into one entry that keeps the most common DNA and genes. The sample records about 220,000 distinct CDR3 sequences, around 45% of which are singletons. The ten largest account for over 7.5% of the sample. Sequences were obtained from sorted CD4+, CD8+, or CD8+CD57+ T cells (not recorded which) from PBMCs. All receptors come from a human donor with aplastic anemia.

The table lists this clonotype with a few counts. The chain couples TRBV15 to TRBJ1-1; D is possibly TRBD1 (6 bases). Germline CDR1 and CDR2: LNHNV and YYDKDF (reference sequence). This CDR3 has 14 amino acids. V lost 0 bases and J 3 bases, leaving 8 bases between the germline ends. CDR3: CATSREGGDTEAFF. CDR3 DNA: TGTGCCACCAGCAGAGAAGGGGGGGACACTGAAGCTTTCTTT.

The chain uses TRBV10-3 and TRBJ2-7; 10 bases align to TRBD2. The trim removed 10 bases at V and 5 bases at J, leaving 5 bases unmatched. Germline CDR1 is ENHRY and CDR2 is SYGVKD. The CDR3 extends over 12 amino acids. CDR3: CATSGTSDEQYF. The CDR3 DNA reads TGTGCCACGTCCGGGACTAGCGACGAGCAGTACTTC.

Many counts were recorded for this clonotype. The DNA of the CDR3 is TGTGCCAGCAGTTACTCTTCGACAGGGGATAATTCACCCCTCCACTTT. Amino acid sequence: CASSYSSTGDNSPLHF. The chain is built from TRBV6-5 and TRBJ1-6; 8 bases are a match to TRBD1. The CDR3 totals 16 residues. After removal of 0 bases from V and 5 bases from J, the junction contained 3 bases not matched to a gene. CDR1 and CDR2 (germline): MNHEY, SVGAGI.

Comment on this clonotype: A much larger clone differs from this one at a single base, so this may be a read error. The gene calls are TRBV14 and TRBJ2-3; D is possibly TRBD2 (6 bases). The CDR3 has 18 residues. The V end was cut by 0 bases, the J end by 0 bases, with 16 bases between. CDR1 SGHDN and CDR2 FVKESK come from the germline V gene. The DNA for the CDR3 is TGTGCCAGCAGCCAAGATTGGCGGGGAACCTCGAGCACAGATACGCAGTATTTT. This sequence encodes CASSQDWRGTSSTDTQYF.

This clonotype has a count of ten or more. As DNA, the CDR3 is TGTGCCAGTAGTATAGATCGGATTGAGCAGTTCTTC. This codes for CASSIDRIEQFF. This chain joins TRBV19 and TRBJ2-1; D ambiguous. Per the germline V gene, CDR1 is LNHDA and CDR2 is SQIVND (reference sequence). The ends were cut back, 0 bases at V and 9 bases at J, with 6 bases in the middle. CDR3 length: 12 residues.

On this clonotype itself: A much larger clone sits a single nucleotide away, making a read error possible. The chain has TRBV6-6 and TRBJ2-7; D remains ambiguous. Germline-derived CDR1 and CDR2 are MNHNY and SVGAGI (reference sequence). This CDR3 has 13 residues. CDR3 DNA: TGTGTCAGCAGTTACTCGATAAGGGTGGAGCAGTACTTC. It is translated as CVSSYSIRVEQYF.

This clonotype has ten or more counts. This chain joins TRBV9 and TRBJ2-5; D gene uncertain. The CDR3 contains 14 residues. Looked up from germline, CDR1 is SGDLS and CDR2 is YYNGEE. Trimming stripped 3 bases from V and 4 bases from J, with 13 bases between. The CDR3 spells CASSERGPGETQYF. CDR3 bases: TGTGCCAGCAGCGAGAGAGGTCCGGGAGAGACCCAGTACTTC.

Many counts were recorded for this clonotype. Its ends do not fully match the called genes, so a read error is possible. This chain connects TRBV9 to TRBJ1-1; perhaps TRBD1 as D (5 bases). The CDR3 runs 13 residues. Germline values: CDR1 SGDLS, CDR2 YYNGEE. DNA for the CDR3: TGCGCCAGCAGTGTCGGGGGAGACACTGAAGCTTTCTTT. Its translation is CASSVGGDTEAFF.

This clonotype was counted a few times. The chain employs TRBV6-5 and TRBJ2-2; tentative D call: TRBD1 (5 bases). Germline values: CDR1 MNHEY, CDR2 SVGAGI. Deletions cut 2 bases from V and 1 base from J, with 14 bases between. The CDR3 is 17 residues long. As DNA, the CDR3 is TGTGCCAGCAGTTACCAATCAGGGTGGGGGAACACCGGGGAGCTGTTTTTT. Translation gives CASSYQSGWGNTGELFF.

In its sample, this clonotype was seen many times. The CDR3 region has the DNA TGTGCCAGCAGCCAACTTCCGGGACTAGCCCTCACAGATACGCAGTATTTT. Translating gives CASSQLPGLALTDTQYF. V gene TRBV7-9 combines with J gene TRBJ2-3; TRBD2 matches 9 bases. This CDR3 region has 17 residues. V trimming: 5 bases; J trimming: 2 bases; junction bases outside the gene matches: 11. Germline CDR1 SEHNR, CDR2 FQNEAQ (reference sequence).

There are many counts of this clonotype. The genes are TRBV7-9 and TRBJ2-5; 9 bases align to TRBD1. Trimming cost V 6 bases and J 5 bases; bases outside gene matches: 10. Germline assignment: CDR1 SEHNR and CDR2 FQNEAQ (reference sequence). The CDR3 contains 15 residues. This CDR3 is CASREQQGARETQYF. The CDR3 coding sequence is TGTGCCAGCAGGGAACAACAGGGGGCGCGTGAGACCCAGTACTTC.

V and J are TRBV20-1 and TRBJ2-7; possible D gene TRBD1, 6 bases. Germline CDR1 and CDR2: DFQATT and SNEGSKA (reference sequence). CDR3 length: 12 residues. The CDR3 DNA reads as TGCAGCCTACACAGGGTCCTCAACGAGCAGTACTTC. Protein product: CSLHRVLNEQYF.

The chain has TRBV11-3 and TRBJ2-2; TRBD1 might be the D (5 bases). Trimming cost V 6 bases and J 1 base, with 12 bases left between them. This CDR3 contains 15 residues. CDR1 is SGHNT and CDR2 is YENEEA in the germline V gene. The DNA of the CDR3 is TGTGCCAGCAGTCAACTAACAGGGAACACCGGGGAGCTGTTTTTT. Residues: CASSQLTGNTGELFF.

This chain uses TRBV7-2 with TRBJ2-1; D is possibly TRBD1 or TRBD2 (6 bases each). V was cut by 6 bases and J by 5 bases, with 17 bases left in between. Per germline, CDR1 SGHTA and CDR2 FQGNSA. This CDR3 comprises 15 residues. The CDR3 protein is CASRPRGPVDNEQFF. CDR3 nucleotide sequence: TGTGCCAGCAGGCCCCGGGGGCCAGTGGACAATGAGCAGTTCTTC. Drawing the rest from reference TRBV7-2 and TRBJ2-1, the complete variable domain is GAGVSQSPSNKVTEKGKDVELRCDPISGHTALYWYRQSLGQGLEFLIYFQGNSAPDKSGLPSDRFSAERTGGSVSTLTIQRTQQEDSAVYLCASRPRGPVDNEQFFGPGTRLTVL.

The rearrangement uses TRBV20-1 and TRBJ2-5, with D unclear. V was trimmed by 3 bases and J by 1 base, leaving 3 bases between them. The CDR3 runs 11 residues. Germline V gene lookup returns CDR1 DFQATT and CDR2 SNEGSKA (reference sequence). The CDR3 coding sequence is TGCAGTGCTAGGCCCCAAGAGACCCAGTACTTC. Translated, it gives CSARPQETQYF.